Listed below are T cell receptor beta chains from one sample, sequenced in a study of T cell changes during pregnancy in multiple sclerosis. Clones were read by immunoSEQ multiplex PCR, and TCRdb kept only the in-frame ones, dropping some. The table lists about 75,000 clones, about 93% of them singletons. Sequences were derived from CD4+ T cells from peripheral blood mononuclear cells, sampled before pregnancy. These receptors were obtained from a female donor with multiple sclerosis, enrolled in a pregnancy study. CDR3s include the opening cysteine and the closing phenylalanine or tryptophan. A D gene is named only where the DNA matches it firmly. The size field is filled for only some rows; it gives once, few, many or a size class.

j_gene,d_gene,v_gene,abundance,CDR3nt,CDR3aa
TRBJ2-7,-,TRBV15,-,TGTGCCACCAGGGCTCCGGGGGTCTACGAGCAGTACTTC,CATRAPGVYEQYF
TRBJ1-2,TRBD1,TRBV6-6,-,TGTGCCAGCAAAGACAGGGGGAGAAACTTCTATGGCTACACCTTC,CASKDRGRNFYGYTF
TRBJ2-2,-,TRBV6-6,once,TGTGCCAGCAGCAGCCTAGCGACCACCGGGGAGCTGTTTTTT,CASSSLATTGELFF
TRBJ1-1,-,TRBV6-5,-,TGTGCCAGCAGTTACGGGCCTGAAGCTTTCTTT,CASSYGPEAFF
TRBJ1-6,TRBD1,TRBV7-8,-,TGTGCCAGCAGCTATCGACAGGGGAGGGATTCACCCCTCCACTTT,CASSYRQGRDSPLHF
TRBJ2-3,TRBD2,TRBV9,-,TGTGCCAGCAGCCGGGTGACGGGGGGGGCAAGCACAGATACGCAGTATTTT,CASSRVTGGASTDTQYF
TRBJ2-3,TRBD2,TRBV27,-,TGTGCCAGCAGTCCGTGGCCTCGGCGGGAGGGCCTAGGTGCAGATACGCAGTATTTT,CASSPWPRREGLGADTQYF
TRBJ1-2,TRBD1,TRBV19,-,TGTGCCAGTAGTATGGTTTTTCCGGGACAGGAACACTATGGCTACACCTTC,CASSMVFPGQEHYGYTF
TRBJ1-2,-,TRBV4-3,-,TGCGCCAGCAGCCAAGATTTGGTCACTCAAACCTATGGCTACACCTTC,CASSQDLVTQTYGYTF
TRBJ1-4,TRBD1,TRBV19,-,TGTGCCAGTAGTATCGGACAGGTGAATAATGAAAAACTGTTTTTT,CASSIGQVNNEKLFF
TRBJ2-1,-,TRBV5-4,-,TGTGCCAGCAGCTCGCCCGGGGGCTACAATGAGCAGTTCTTC,CASSSPGGYNEQFF
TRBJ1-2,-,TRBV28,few,TGTGCCAGCAGTTTATTGTGGGGGCAGGGAAGCGGCTACACCTTC,CASSLLWGQGSGYTF
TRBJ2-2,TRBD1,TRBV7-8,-,TGTGCCAGCAGCCAAAGACGGGACAGGAACACCGGGGAGCTGTTTTTT,CASSQRRDRNTGELFF
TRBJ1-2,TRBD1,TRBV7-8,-,TGTGCCAGCAGCTTCGAGGGGGCAGGGGGCTACACCTTC,CASSFEGAGGYTF
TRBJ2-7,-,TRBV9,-,TGTGCCAGCAGCGAAAGGGGAAGCCCAGCGTCTAACGAGCAGTACTTC,CASSERGSPASNEQYF